What follows are 30 T cell receptor beta chains derived from one specimen sequenced in a study of blood T cell repertoires in COVID-19 (dated by TCRdb to the early 2020s). Library method: the immunoSEQ multiplex PCR assay. Here the immuneACCESS table is served through TCRdb, limited to in-frame sequences with V and J called. Missing clones are a known gap in these copies; in checked studies unresolved V genes cover under half, and the rest lacks a known reason. Present in this sample are some 510,000 clones, 88% of which were seen just once. The ten largest clones add up to approximately 2% of the sample. Sequencing input: PBMCs or T cells enriched from blood (not recorded which). The receptors derive from a woman aged 40 to 50 who had recovered from COVID-19.

This chain uses TRBV27 with TRBJ2-1; 7 bases match TRBD2. Germline lookup yields CDR1 MNHEY and CDR2 SMNVEV (reference sequence). The V and J ends lost 6 bases and 6 bases, in that order; junction bases with no gene match: 14. The CDR3 has 16 amino acids. DNA of the CDR3: TGTGCCAGCAGAGATTCCGGGACCTGGGGGGGCAATGAGCAGTTCTTC. Translation gives CASRDSGTWGGNEQFF.

V is TRBV5-6 and J is TRBJ2-7; 10 bases are shared with TRBD1. The trim removed 1 base at V and 3 bases at J, leaving 4 bases unmatched. CDR1 is SGHDT and CDR2 is YYEEEE in the germline V gene. The CDR3 spans 15 residues. The CDR3 region has the DNA TGTGCCAGCAGCTTGTTGGGACAGGGGCACTACGAGCAGTACTTC. It translates to CASSLLGQGHYEQYF.

The rearrangement joins TRBV10-3 to TRBJ1-1; 8 nucleotides agree with TRBD1. V lost 5 bases, J lost 3 bases, and 5 bases stayed unmatched. Per the germline V gene, CDR1 is ENHRY and CDR2 is SYGVKD. The CDR3 covers 14 residues. The DNA for the CDR3 is TGTGCCATCAGTAAAGGACAGGGAGACACTGAAGCTTTCTTT. As protein: CAISKGQGDTEAFF.

The V gene is TRBV29-1, the J gene TRBJ1-2, with TRBD1 identical over 7 bases. This CDR3 region has 13 residues. CDR1 and CDR2 from the germline V gene are SQVTM and ANQGSEA. With 5 bases clipped from V and 0 bases from J, the junction kept 3 bases outside the gene matches. CDR3 in amino acids: CSVRDRANYGYTF. Here the CDR3 DNA reads TGCAGCGTTAGAGACAGGGCTAACTATGGCTACACCTTC.

This clone came up once. The chain recombines TRBV6-5 with TRBJ2-5; D remains unclear. The CDR3 has 10 residues. Per the germline V gene, CDR1 is MNHEY and CDR2 is SVGAGI. V was trimmed by 7 bases and J by 7 bases, leaving 7 bases between them. This chain's CDR3 is CASNEMTQYF. CDR3 nucleotides: TGTGCCAGCAACGAGATGACCCAGTACTTC.

The V and J genes are TRBV7-6 and TRBJ2-2; 8 bases match TRBD2. Per germline, CDR1 SGHVS and CDR2 FNYEAQ. The CDR3 sequence is 17 residues long. Trimming took 1 base from V and 5 from J; bases not matched to a gene: 9. This CDR3 reads CASSLVSSGTWTGELFF. CDR3 in DNA: TGTGCCAGCAGCTTAGTCAGTAGCGGGACGTGGACCGGGGAGCTGTTTTTT.

The count of this clone is one. The chain joins TRBV4-2 to TRBJ2-5; 9 nucleotides match TRBD2. Germline V lookup: CDR1 LGHNA, CDR2 YNFKEQ. CDR3 size: 16 residues. Losses at the gene ends were 1 base for V and 5 bases for J; bases not matched to a gene: 8. The CDR3 DNA reads TGTGCCAGCAGCCAAGCATATAGCGGGAGTGGTGAGACCCAGTACTTC. This translates into CASSQAYSGSGETQYF.

The chain recombines TRBV11-2 with TRBJ2-2; TRBD2 agrees at 11 bases. Germline V gene sequence: CDR1 SGHAT, CDR2 FQNNGV. This CDR3 has 17 amino acids. The J segment lost 7 bases and the V segment lost 5 bases, leaving 12 bases of the junction unmatched. The CDR3 DNA reads TGTGCCAGCAGCCCACTAGCGGGAGCCCCAGGGGGCGGGGAGCTGTTTTTT. This codes for CASSPLAGAPGGGELFF.

This clone was seen a single time. This sequence joins TRBV5-4 and TRBJ2-2; maybe TRBD2 (6 bases). The CDR3 covers 16 residues. Trimming removed 4 bases from V and 4 bases from J, with 17 bases in between. CDR1 is SGHNT and CDR2 is YYREEE in the germline V gene (reference sequence). Here the CDR3 reads CASSITSTILTGELFF. The CDR3 region has the DNA TGTGCCAGCAGCATCACTAGCACCATACTCACCGGGGAGCTGTTTTTT.

The chain employs TRBV6-6 and TRBJ2-7; possibly TRBD1 for D (6 bases). CDR3 length: 16 amino acids. Between the trimmed V and J ends, which lost 2 bases and 1 base, there was a span of 15 bases. Germline CDR1 is MNHNY and CDR2 is SVGAGI (reference sequence). CDR3 sequence: CASSYTTWTASYEQYF. The CDR3 region has the DNA TGTGCCAGCAGTTACACGACCTGGACAGCATCCTACGAGCAGTACTTC.

This clone occurred once. This chain links TRBV24-1 with TRBJ2-5; 8 bases line up with TRBD1. V was pared by 9 bases and J by 2 bases, with 4 bases of the junction left unmatched. Germline CDR1 KGHDR, CDR2 SFDVKD. The CDR3 sequence is 13 residues long. CDR3 sequence reads: CATGQGGQETQYF. Here the CDR3 DNA reads TGTGCCACCGGACAGGGTGGGCAAGAGACCCAGTACTTC.

This chain uses TRBV5-1 with TRBJ2-7; TRBD2 might be the D (5 bases). CDR1 is SGHRS and CDR2 is YFSETQ in the germline V gene. Trimming left V 4 bases short and J 3 bases short, with 14 bases between. This CDR3 spans 14 amino acids. CDR3: CASSPLAAGYEQYF. DNA for the CDR3: TGCGCCAGCAGCCCCCTAGCAGCAGGCTACGAGCAGTACTTC.

CDR3 coding DNA: TGTGCCAGTAGTATATTGACAGATAATGAAAAACTGTTTTTT. Its protein product is CASSILTDNEKLFF. V and J are TRBV19 and TRBJ1-4; D possibly corresponds to TRBD1 (5 bases). The V end lost 2 bases, the J end lost 4 bases, and 8 bases lay between the germline ends. CDR1 is LNHDA, CDR2 SQIVND, per germline (reference sequence). The CDR3 runs 14 residues.

The V call is TRBV19, the J call TRBJ1-2; 11 nucleotides line up with TRBD1. Trimming removed 6 bases from V and 6 bases from J; junction bases left unmatched: 6. Per germline, CDR1 LNHDA and CDR2 SQIVND (reference sequence). CDR3 length equals 14 residues. The CDR3, as DNA: TGTGCCAGTAGATCAGGACAGGGGGCAGATGGCTACACCTTC. Translating gives CASRSGQGADGYTF.

The chain employs TRBV25-1 and TRBJ2-3; D remains unclear. Germline assignment: CDR1 MGHDK and CDR2 SYGVNS. Between the trimmed V and J ends, which lost 4 bases and 6 bases, there was a span of 14 bases. This CDR3 region has 14 residues. CDR3 loop: CASSGGVPGDTQYF. The CDR3 DNA reads as TGTGCCAGCAGTGGAGGAGTCCCCGGGGATACGCAGTATTTT.

The chain recombines TRBV28 with TRBJ1-5, with unresolved D. V lost 3 bases, J lost 5 bases, and 14 bases lay in between. Germline V lookup: CDR1 MDHEN, CDR2 SYDVKM. The CDR3 runs to 15 residues. The CDR3 sequence: CASSFVLGSDQPQHF. DNA for the CDR3: TGTGCCAGCAGTTTTGTCCTGGGGAGCGATCAGCCCCAGCATTTT. The full variable domain, with the rest looked up from reference TRBV28 and TRBJ1-5, is DVKVTQSSRYLVKRTGEKVFLECVQDMDHENMFWYRQDPGLGLRLIYFSYDVKMKEKGDIPEGYSVSREKKERFSLILESASTNQTSMYLCASSFVLGSDQPQHFGDGTRLSIL.

The chain combines TRBV15 with TRBJ1-4, with 8 bases matching TRBD1. V trimming: 8 bases; J trimming: 7 bases; junction bases outside the gene matches: 15. The CDR3 has 16 residues. Germline CDR1 is LNHNV and CDR2 is YYDKDF (reference sequence). CDR3 residues: CATYPRQGILGEKLFF. The CDR3 region has the DNA TGTGCCACCTACCCGCGACAGGGGATTCTTGGTGAAAAACTGTTTTTT.

The V call is TRBV2, the J call TRBJ2-3; TRBD2 matches 11 bases. The CDR3 is made up of 15 amino acids. Germline V gene sequence: CDR1 SNHLY, CDR2 FYNNEI. V was clipped by 6 bases and J by 2 bases; unmatched bases: 4. CDR3 region: CASSGLAGYTDTQYF. In nucleotides, the CDR3 is TGTGCCAGCAGCGGACTAGCGGGTTACACAGATACGCAGTATTTT.

This sequence joins TRBV12-3 or TRBV12-4 and TRBJ2-5, with D unresolved. V lost 4 bases and J lost 0, with 6 bases in between. This CDR3 has 13 residues. The CDR3 loop is CASSYRHQETQYF. As DNA, the CDR3 is TGTGCCAGCAGTTACAGACACCAAGAGACCCAGTACTTC.

The chain carries TRBV10-3 and TRBJ2-5, with D possibly matching TRBD2 (6 bases). This CDR3 spans 14 amino acids. CDR1 ENHRY and CDR2 SYGVKD come from the germline V gene. V was pared by 2 bases and J by 4 bases, with 11 bases between. The DNA for the CDR3 is TGTGCCATCAGTGAGGCCTCTAGCGCAGAGACCCAGTACTTC. Protein product: CAISEASSAETQYF.

CDR3 nucleotide sequence: TGTGCCAGCAGTAAAGTCCTAGAAAAGTTCTTC. Translated: CASSKVLEKFF. The V gene is TRBV12-3 or TRBV12-4, the J gene TRBJ2-1, with D uncertain. Trimming shortened V by 5 bases and J by 14 bases, and 13 bases separated the two germline ends. The CDR3 runs to 11 residues.

The chain combines TRBV10-3 with TRBJ1-2; 8 bases are a match to TRBD1. The CDR3 loop spans 13 amino acids. Looked up from germline, CDR1 is ENHRY and CDR2 is SYGVKD. The trim removed 5 bases at V and 3 bases at J, leaving 2 bases unmatched. The CDR3: CAISTGGDYGYTF. CDR3 sequence (DNA): TGTGCCATCAGTACAGGGGGAGACTATGGCTACACCTTC.

The chain links TRBV30 to TRBJ1-4; no definite D call. Germline V gene sequence: CDR1 GTSNPN, CDR2 SVGIG (reference sequence). The CDR3 runs to 13 residues. Trimming took 2 bases from V and 8 from J, leaving 12 bases between them. CDR3 protein: CAWSPVLAEKLFF. The CDR3, as DNA: TGTGCCTGGAGTCCCGTATTAGCCGAAAAACTGTTTTTT.

The genes are TRBV6-5 and TRBJ2-1; 7 nucleotides agree with TRBD2. J gave up 11 bases and V 2 bases, and 6 bases lay outside the gene matches. Germline loops: CDR1 MNHEY, CDR2 SVGAGI. The CDR3 consists of 13 residues. The CDR3 DNA reads TGTGCCAGCAGTTACAATGGGGGGGAAAAGCAGTTCTTC. Protein sequence: CASSYNGGEKQFF.

This chain links TRBV5-8 with TRBJ1-4; tentatively, D is TRBD1 (6 bases). CDR3 size: 15 residues. V lost 5 bases to trimming and J lost 3 bases, with 14 bases between them. CDR1 is SGHTS and CDR2 is YDEGEE in the germline V gene. In DNA form, the CDR3 reads TGTGCCAGCAGATCTACAGGGTTGGCTAATGAAAAACTGTTTTTT. Amino acid sequence: CASRSTGLANEKLFF. Using reference TRBV5-8 and TRBJ1-4 for the parts outside the CDR3, the full variable domain is EAGVTQSPTHLIKTRGQQATLRCSPISGHTSVYWYQQALGLGLQFLLWYDEGEERNRGNFPPRFSGRQFPNYSSELNVNALELEDSALYLCASRSTGLANEKLFFGSGTQLSVL.

J is TRBJ1-5 and V is TRBV27; 10 positions agree with TRBD1. The V gene's germline CDR1 is MNHEY and CDR2 SMNVEV (reference sequence). V shed 5 bases, J shed 5 bases, and the junction held 6 bases outside the gene matches. This CDR3 contains 15 residues. The CDR3 sequence is CASSPTDRGHQPQHF. Written as DNA, the CDR3 is TGTGCCAGCAGTCCCACAGACAGGGGGCATCAGCCCCAGCATTTT.

Only one count was recorded for this clone. The V gene is TRBV11-3, the J gene TRBJ2-1, with TRBD2 matching over 9 bases. CDR1 SGHNT and CDR2 YENEEA come from the germline V gene. The V gene end was trimmed by 0 bases and the J gene end by 7 bases; junction bases not matched to a gene: 10. The CDR3 runs to 17 residues. The CDR3 reads CASSLEIAGGFRNEQFF. DNA for the CDR3: TGTGCCAGCAGCTTAGAAATCGCGGGAGGGTTTCGGAATGAGCAGTTCTTC.

The rearrangement joins TRBV29-1 to TRBJ1-2; D may be TRBD1 (6 bases). The V end was cut by 0 bases, the J end by 4 bases, with 12 bases between. Germline CDR1 SQVTM, CDR2 ANQGSEA. This CDR3 is built from 14 residues. The CDR3 DNA reads TGCAGCGTTGAAGATGCGACAGGCTTCTATGGCTACACCTTC. Its translation is CSVEDATGFYGYTF.

V is TRBV7-2 and J is TRBJ2-5, with 8 bases that match TRBD1. After removal of 4 bases from V and 4 bases from J, the junction contained 2 bases not matched to a gene. This CDR3 region has 13 residues. Germline CDR1 SGHTA, CDR2 FQGNSA. CDR3 region: CASSSGGLETQYF. CDR3 nucleotide sequence: TGTGCCAGCAGCTCAGGGGGCTTAGAGACCCAGTACTTC.

The V call is TRBV19, the J call TRBJ2-2; 7 nucleotides agree with TRBD2. The ends lost 7 bases at V and 4 bases at J; junction bases unmatched: 6. The CDR3 extends over 14 amino acids. Per germline, CDR1 LNHDA and CDR2 SQIVND (reference sequence). This chain's CDR3 is CASTIAGPTGELFF. The CDR3 DNA sequence: TGTGCCAGTACAATAGCGGGTCCCACCGGGGAGCTGTTTTTT.